At least ten counts were recorded for the clone carrying this T cell receptor (beta chain). What it binds is unknown. RNA transcripts provided the source from which TCR beta CDR3 regions were amplified. The HTBI set primed first-round TCR CDR3 RT-PCR. TCRdb used MiXCR to reprocess the multiplex PCR reads, holding one entry per CDR3 protein. The sample yields approximately 710,000 distinct CDR3 sequences, 17% seen once. The CDR3 sequence is 18 residues long. Germline V gives CDR1 MDHEN, CDR2 SYDVKM. Deletions cut 2 bases from V and 0 bases from J, with 16 bases between. This entry belongs to a study of T cells in Graves' hyperthyroidism and ophthalmopathy. Regarding the study as a whole: A model of 13 V-J features distinguished ophthalmopathy from stable hyperthyroidism.

The chain has TRBV28 and TRBJ2-2, with a weak D call TRBD2 (6 bases). The receptor was derived from a man between 50 and 59 years old with Graves' hyperthyroidism. The source material was blood. CDR3 nucleotide sequence: TGTGCCAGCAGTTTAGCCACGATCGGCGGGACGAACACCGGGGAGCTGTTTTTT. Its protein product is CASSLATIGGTNTGELFF.